Detailed here is one T cell receptor (beta chain). Its antigen is unknown. The germline CDR1 and CDR2 sequences are DFQATT and SNEGSKA (reference sequence). J was trimmed by 11 bases and V by 0 bases; bases with no gene match: 13. The CDR3 has 15 amino acids. Aged roughly 6 to 95, donors were systemically healthy Caucasians from Russia. Each donor's blood draw was around 10 milliliters of peripheral blood. PCR was performed a second time for about 7 to 11 cycles using a sample-barcoded 5' primer and a J-beta primer mix. A single record per CDR3 protein comes from TCRdb applying MiXCR to the 5' RACE reads. The data contain around 670,000 distinct CDR3 sequences, 25% to 35% of them seen just once; the ten biggest clones take up 15% to 18%. The record originates from a study of blood T cells in healthy people across ages. Study-wide results and limits: Roughly linearly, TCR beta diversity per million T cells fell as age increased. Investigators viewed diversity estimates from one million T cells as underestimates, the study reported.

This chain joins TRBV20-1 and TRBJ1-2, with 9 bases aligning to TRBD1. The receptor comes from a woman aged 80 or over in good health. Sequencing was performed on blood. The DNA for the CDR3 is TGCAGTGCTAGAGATCCCAGCCGGACAGGGGAAGGGTACACCTTC. Translating it yields CSARDPSRTGEGYTF.